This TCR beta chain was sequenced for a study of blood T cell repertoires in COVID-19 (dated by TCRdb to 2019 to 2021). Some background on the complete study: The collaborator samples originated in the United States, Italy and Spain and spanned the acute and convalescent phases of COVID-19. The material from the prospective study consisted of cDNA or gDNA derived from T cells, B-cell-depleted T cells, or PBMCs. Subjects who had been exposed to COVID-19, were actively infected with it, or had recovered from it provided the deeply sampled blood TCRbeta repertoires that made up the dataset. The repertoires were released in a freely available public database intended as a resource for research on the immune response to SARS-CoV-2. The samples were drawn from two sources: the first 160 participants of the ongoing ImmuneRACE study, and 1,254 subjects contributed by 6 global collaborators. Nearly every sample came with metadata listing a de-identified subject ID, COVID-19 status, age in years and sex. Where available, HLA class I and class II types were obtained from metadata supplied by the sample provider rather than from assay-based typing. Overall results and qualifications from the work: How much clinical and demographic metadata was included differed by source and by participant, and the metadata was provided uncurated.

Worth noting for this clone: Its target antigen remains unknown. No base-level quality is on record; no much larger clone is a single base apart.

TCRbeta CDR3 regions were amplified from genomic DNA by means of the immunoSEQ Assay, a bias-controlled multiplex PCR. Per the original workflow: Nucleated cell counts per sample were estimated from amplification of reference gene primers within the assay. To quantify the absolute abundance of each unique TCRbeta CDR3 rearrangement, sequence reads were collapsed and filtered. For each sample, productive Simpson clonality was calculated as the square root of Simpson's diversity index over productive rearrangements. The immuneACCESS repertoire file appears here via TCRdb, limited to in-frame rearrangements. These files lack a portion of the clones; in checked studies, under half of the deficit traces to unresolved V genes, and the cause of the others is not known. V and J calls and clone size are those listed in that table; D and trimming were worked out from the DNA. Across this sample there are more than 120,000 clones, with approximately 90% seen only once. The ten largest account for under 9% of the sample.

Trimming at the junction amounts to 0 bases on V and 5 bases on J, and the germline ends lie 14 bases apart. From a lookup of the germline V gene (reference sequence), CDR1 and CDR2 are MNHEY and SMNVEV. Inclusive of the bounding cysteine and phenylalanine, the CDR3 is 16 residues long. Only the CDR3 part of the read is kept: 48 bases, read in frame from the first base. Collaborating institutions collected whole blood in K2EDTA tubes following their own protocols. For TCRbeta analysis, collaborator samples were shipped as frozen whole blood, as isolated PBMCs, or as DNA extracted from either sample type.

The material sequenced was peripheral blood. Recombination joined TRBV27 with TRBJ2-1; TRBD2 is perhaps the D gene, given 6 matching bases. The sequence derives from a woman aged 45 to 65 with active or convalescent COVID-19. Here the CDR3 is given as CASSLSAGSGNNEQFF. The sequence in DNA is TGTGCCAGCAGTTTATCTGCCGGGAGCGGTAACAATGAGCAGTTCTTC.